This TCR beta chain was sequenced for a study of T cell responses to AZD1222 COVID-19 vaccine. Sequenced by immunoSEQ multiplex PCR; TCRdb stores in-frame clones only, minus some. Found here are about 70,000 clones, about 90% of them singletons; the top ten hold approximately 1.3%. Per germline, CDR1 SGDLS and CDR2 YYNGEE. Trimming shortened V by 7 bases and J by 1 base, and 8 bases separated the two germline ends. There are 13 residues in the CDR3. The specimen comprised peripheral blood, sampled 28 days after the second AZD1222 dose. The chain is built from TRBV9 and TRBJ2-2; D is possibly TRBD2 (5 bases). This sequence originates from an adult who received the AZD1222 COVID-19 vaccine. The chain's CDR3 is CASGGLNTGELFF. DNA for the CDR3: TGTGCCAGCGGAGGCCTGAACACCGGGGAGCTGTTTTTT.